A selection of T cell receptor beta chains follows, all from one sample in a study. TCRdb analysed the 5' RACE reads with MiXCR anew, one entry per CDR3 protein. This sample yields under 65,000 distinct CDR3 sequences, of which around a quarter are seen a single time; roughly 3.3% belongs to the top ten. Sequencing input: tumor-infiltrating memory CD4+ T cells sorted from the breast tumor. These TCRs come from a female donor with breast cancer. The CDR3 runs from the conserved cysteine through the conserved F or W. A D gene is named only where the DNA matches it firmly. The size entry is marked missing in some rows and otherwise reads once, few, many or a size class.

>TRBJ1-2|TRBV9|.|.
TGTGCCAGCAGCGTAGATCTAAGACAGGATCACTACTATGGCTACAGCTTC
CASSVDLRQDHYYGYSF
>TRBJ1-2|TRBV2|.|.
TGTGCCAGCACTCAGACTTTCGCCGTTCGTGGCTACACCTTC
CASTQTFAVRGYTF
>TRBJ2-7|TRBV20-1|.|few
TGCAGTGCTGGGACTTTGTTCTCCTACGAGCAGTACTTC
CSAGTLFSYEQYF
>TRBJ2-7|TRBV4-3|.|.
TGCGCCAGCAGCCAAGCGCGGGTAGGACCGAGTGGGATCGCCTCCGAGCAGTACTTC
CASSQARVGPSGIASEQYF
>TRBJ1-1|TRBV6-5|.|few
TGTGCCAGCAGTTACTGGGGGAACACTGAAGCTTTCTTT
CASSYWGNTEAFF
>TRBJ2-1|TRBV7-2|TRBD2|many
TGTGCCAGCAGCCCCGTAACTAGCGGCCACAATGAGCAGTTCTTC
CASSPVTSGHNEQFF
>TRBJ1-1|TRBV10-3|.|few
TGTGCCATCAGTGAGACAGGCAACACTGAAGCTTTCTTT
CAISETGNTEAFF
>TRBJ1-5|TRBV20-1|TRBD1|.
TGCAGTGCTCGGGACAGGCTCAATAGCAATCAGCCCCAGCATTTT
CSARDRLNSNQPQHF
>TRBJ1-1|TRBV18|.|many
TGTGCCAGCTCACCCCGACAGAACACTGAAGCTTTCTTT
CASSPRQNTEAFF
>TRBJ1-2|TRBV20-1|TRBD1|.
TGCAGTGCCGGGGACAGGGTATACGGCTACACCTTC
CSAGDRVYGYTF
>TRBJ2-1|TRBV5-1|TRBD2|many
TGCGCCAGCAGCTTGGGAACGGGAGGAACCAATGAGCAGTTCTTC
CASSLGTGGTNEQFF
>TRBJ2-3|TRBV5-1|.|.
TGCGCCAGCAGCTTGGAGGGAGTACCCACAGATACGCAGTATTTT
CASSLEGVPTDTQYF
>TRBJ2-5|TRBV6-1|.|.
TGTGCCAGCAGCCTTTCACAGGGTGACCAAGAGACCCAGTACTTC
CASSLSQGDQETQYF
>TRBJ1-6|TRBV6-2/TRBV6-3|.|.
TGTACCAGCAACTCCCCGGACAAGGGGGGTTCACCCCTCCACTTT
CTSNSPDKGGSPLHF
>TRBJ1-2|TRBV29-1|.|.
TGCAGCGTTGAAACCCGGCCAGCTAACTATGGCTACACCTTC
CSVETRPANYGYTF
>TRBJ1-1|TRBV20-1|.|few
TGCAGTGCCACGACAGGTTGGGGCACTGAAGCTTTCTTT
CSATTGWGTEAFF
>TRBJ2-5|TRBV7-2|.|few
TGTGCCAGCAGCTTTCCCACCGGGACCCAGTACTTC
CASSFPTGTQYF
>TRBJ1-1|TRBV7-2|.|medium-sized
TGTGCCAGCAGCTTAGGCACAGCGAACACTGAAGCTTTCTTT
CASSLGTANTEAFF